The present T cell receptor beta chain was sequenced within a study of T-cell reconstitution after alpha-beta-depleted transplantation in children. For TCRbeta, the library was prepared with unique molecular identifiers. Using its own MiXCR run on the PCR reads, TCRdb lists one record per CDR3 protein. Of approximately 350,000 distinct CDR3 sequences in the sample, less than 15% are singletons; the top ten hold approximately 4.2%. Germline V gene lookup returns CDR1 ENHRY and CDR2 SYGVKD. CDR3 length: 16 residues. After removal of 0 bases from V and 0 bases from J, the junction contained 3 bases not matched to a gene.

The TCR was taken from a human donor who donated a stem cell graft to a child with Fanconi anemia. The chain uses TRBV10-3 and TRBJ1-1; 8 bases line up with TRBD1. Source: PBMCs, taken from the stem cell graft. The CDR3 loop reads CAISESGTGMNTEAFF. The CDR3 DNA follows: TGTGCCATCAGTGAGTCGGGGACAGGCATGAACACTGAAGCTTTCTTT.